This TCR beta chain was sequenced in a study of radiotherapy plus CTLA-4 blockade in lung cancer. Study-wide background: For about 18% of patients, objective responses occurred, and just over 30% had disease control.

Profiled with immunoSEQ multiplex PCR; TCRdb holds only in-frame clones, not every one. This sample has about 28,000 clones, with 65% to 80% found just once. Chemo-refractory metastatic non-small-cell lung cancer patients received focal radiation with ipilimumab CTLA-4 blockade. Study-wide results and limits: Blood-borne expansion of tumor-derived TCR clones followed radiotherapy plus ipilimumab.

The CDR3 covers 13 residues. CDR1 and CDR2 (germline): LNHDA, SQIVND (reference sequence). V was trimmed by 5 bases and J by 2 bases, leaving 9 bases between them. In the case of this clone: The antigen is undetermined.

Here the sequenced sample was peripheral blood, taken from a patient treated with radiotherapy plus ipilimumab. The rearrangement uses TRBV19 and TRBJ1-2, with D tentatively TRBD1 (6 bases). This sequence was found in a human donor with non-small cell lung cancer who had stable disease on radiotherapy plus ipilimumab. The CDR3 loop reads CASSLRGNYGYTF. The CDR3 DNA sequence: TGTGCCAGTAGTCTGAGGGGGAACTATGGCTACACCTTC.